Listed below are T cell receptor beta chains from one sample, sequenced in a study of blood T cell repertoires in COVID-19. TCRdb keeps only in-frame clones here, not all; method: immunoSEQ multiplex PCR. The data hold 85,000 to 100,000 clones, with roughly 78% observed a single time. The material sequenced was peripheral blood. The receptors were sampled from a woman over 75 with active or convalescent COVID-19. The CDR3 runs from the conserved cysteine through the conserved F or W. The D gene is left open where the match is weak. For some rows the clone size is stated as once, few or many, or as a class when expanded; others skip it.

j_call v_call d_call clone_size cdr3_aa cdr3_nt
TRBJ2-7 TRBV9 TRBD1 NA CASSVDPGGGREQYF TGTGCCAGCAGCGTAGACCCAGGGGGCGGACGAGAGCAGTACTTC
TRBJ1-4 TRBV2 NA NA CASSREANEKLFF TGTGCCAGCAGTAGGGAGGCTAATGAAAAACTGTTTTTT
TRBJ2-1 TRBV19 TRBD2 NA CASSTASGGRSYNEQFF TGTGCCAGTAGTACAGCATCAGGCGGGAGGTCATACAATGAGCAGTTCTTC
TRBJ2-1 TRBV9 NA few CASSVGGSADEQFF TGTGCCAGCAGCGTGGGCGGGTCGGCCGATGAGCAGTTCTTC
TRBJ1-4 TRBV9 TRBD1 NA CASGTGNEKLFF TGTGCCAGCGGGACAGGGAATGAAAAACTGTTTTTT
TRBJ1-2 TRBV11-3 NA NA CASSPRQEATATNYGYTF TGTGCCAGCAGCCCTCGACAGGAGGCGACTGCGACTAACTATGGCTACACCTTC
TRBJ1-4 TRBV28 TRBD1 NA CASIEPGQGTEKLFF TGTGCCAGCATCGAACCGGGACAGGGAACTGAAAAACTGTTTTTT
TRBJ2-3 TRBV24-1 NA NA CATSEASTDTQYF TGTGCCACTAGTGAAGCTAGCACAGATACGCAGTATTTT
TRBJ1-1 TRBV7-3 TRBD1 once CASSLGTGAGEAFF TGTGCCAGCAGCTTAGGGACAGGGGCCGGAGAAGCTTTCTTT
TRBJ2-7 TRBV12-3/TRBV12-4 NA NA CASSRQGTHEQYF TGTGCCAGCAGTAGGCAGGGGACGCACGAGCAGTACTTC
TRBJ2-7 TRBV28 TRBD1 NA CASSLGVTGGYEQYF TGTGCCAGCAGTTTAGGAGTTACAGGGGGCTACGAGCAGTACTTC
TRBJ2-1 TRBV7-2 NA NA CASSLVVVGEQFF TGTGCCAGCAGCTTAGTTGTAGTTGGTGAGCAGTTCTTC
TRBJ2-5 TRBV5-1 TRBD2 NA CASSLEGGRASGETQYF TGCGCCAGCAGCTTGGAAGGCGGGAGGGCCTCCGGAGAGACCCAGTACTTC
TRBJ1-2 TRBV6-5 NA NA CASSYSIAGGYTF TGTGCCAGCAGTTACTCGATTGCAGGTGGCTACACCTTC
TRBJ2-1 TRBV18 NA few CATLQGGDNEQFF TGTGCCACTTTACAGGGAGGGGACAATGAGCAGTTCTTC
TRBJ2-7 TRBV24-1 NA NA CATSVRLEQYF TGTGCCACCAGTGTCAGGCTCGAGCAGTACTTC
TRBJ2-1 TRBV5-6 NA NA CASSSLDRLSDNEQFF TGTGCCAGCAGCTCACTTGACAGGCTCTCCGACAATGAGCAGTTCTTC
TRBJ2-3 TRBV5-8 TRBD1 many CASVTNRGDTQYF TGTGCCAGCGTTACCAACAGGGGAGATACGCAGTATTTT
TRBJ1-5 TRBV29-1 NA once CSVGEAGSQHF TGCAGCGTTGGGGAGGCTGGGTCCCAGCATTTT
TRBJ2-3 TRBV29-1 TRBD2 NA CSQAGDHTDTQYF TGCAGCCAGGCGGGGGACCACACAGATACGCAGTATTTT
TRBJ1-1 TRBV6-1 TRBD1 once CASSEVWGQGRSEAFF TGTGCCAGCAGTGAAGTGTGGGGACAGGGTCGCTCTGAAGCTTTCTTT
TRBJ1-4 TRBV18 TRBD1 NA CASSPQRTGIQSELFF TGTGCCAGCTCACCTCAAAGGACAGGGATACAATCGGAACTGTTTTTT
TRBJ2-1 TRBV9 TRBD2 NA CASTRGLAANEQFF TGTGCCAGCACTCGTGGACTAGCGGCAAATGAGCAGTTCTTC
TRBJ2-3 TRBV5-1 NA NA CASSSRLGTDTQYF TGCGCCAGCAGCTCCCGACTAGGAACAGATACGCAGTATTTT
TRBJ1-2 TRBV28 NA few CASRETGLDGYTF TGTGCCAGCAGGGAGACAGGTCTGGATGGCTACACCTTC
TRBJ2-3 TRBV6-6 TRBD2 NA CASSRTSGRTDTQYF TGTGCCAGCAGTCGGACTAGCGGGAGAACAGATACGCAGTATTTT
TRBJ1-5 TRBV24-1 TRBD1 NA CATSESGQGNQPQHF TGTGCCACCAGTGAATCTGGACAGGGCAATCAGCCCCAGCATTTT
TRBJ2-7 TRBV18 NA NA CASSLNYEQYF TGTGCCAGCTCACTAAACTACGAGCAGTACTTC
TRBJ1-6 TRBV7-9 NA NA CASSTYTGYNSPLHF TGTGCCAGCAGCACCTACACAGGTTATAATTCACCCCTCCACTTT
TRBJ2-5 TRBV5-1 NA NA CASSFQGNQETQYF TGCGCCAGCAGCTTTCAGGGAAACCAAGAGACCCAGTACTTC
TRBJ2-7 TRBV2 TRBD2 NA CASSGTSGRASGDEQYF TGTGCCTCGTCTGGGACTAGCGGGAGGGCCTCTGGAGATGAGCAGTACTTC
TRBJ2-7 TRBV5-1 TRBD2 few CASSFTSGIYEQYF TGTGCCAGCAGCTTCACTAGCGGGATATACGAGCAGTACTTC
TRBJ2-2 TRBV19 NA NA CASSYSFPDYTGELFF TGTGCCAGTAGTTATAGCTTTCCAGATTACACCGGGGAGCTGTTTTTT
TRBJ2-3 TRBV7-9 NA NA CASSLGTAGTSTDTQYF TGTGCCAGCAGCCTAGGTACGGCAGGGACTAGCACAGATACGCAGTATTTT
TRBJ2-1 TRBV19 NA NA CASTFSPSSAVSSYNEQFF TGTGCCAGTACCTTCTCTCCCTCTAGCGCCGTTAGCTCCTACAATGAGCAGTTCTTC
TRBJ2-7 TRBV10-3 TRBD2 NA CAISVLRASGSYEQYF TGTGCCATCAGTGTTCTCAGGGCTAGCGGGAGCTACGAGCAGTACTTC
TRBJ2-5 TRBV7-2 TRBD1 NA CASSFGQGSGETQYF TGTGCCAGCAGCTTCGGACAGGGGAGTGGGGAGACCCAGTACTTC
TRBJ2-5 TRBV7-9 TRBD2 NA CASSLGGGGRETQYF TGTGCCAGCAGCTTAGGGGGTGGCGGGAGAGAGACCCAGTACTTC
TRBJ1-1 TRBV27 TRBD1 few CASSPQTGVNTEAFF TGTGCCAGCAGTCCACAGACAGGGGTGAACACTGAAGCTTTCTTT
TRBJ2-5 TRBV24-1 NA NA CATSDPRTFGETQYF TGTGCCACCAGTGATCCCCGGACATTCGGGGAGACCCAGTACTTC
TRBJ2-2 TRBV20-1 NA few CSASFGGQNTGELFF TGCAGTGCTAGTTTCGGCGGCCAGAACACCGGGGAGCTGTTTTTT
TRBJ2-7 TRBV7-2 NA NA CASSLLTGFYEQYF TGTGCCAGCAGCTTACTGACAGGTTTTTACGAGCAGTACTTC
TRBJ2-7 TRBV9 TRBD2 NA CASSQRGTSGRFSYEQYF TGTGCCAGCAGCCAGAGGGGGACTAGCGGGAGATTCTCCTACGAGCAGTACTTC
TRBJ2-7 TRBV7-9 NA NA CASSFRGNSPYEQYF TGTGCCAGCAGCTTCCGCGGGAATTCCCCTTACGAGCAGTACTTC
TRBJ1-5 TRBV21-1 NA NA CASSKLGTAESNQPQHF TGTGCCAGCAGCAAATTAGGGACAGCCGAGAGCAATCAGCCCCAGCATTTT
TRBJ1-3 TRBV27 TRBD1 NA CASSQRTGHSSGNTIYF TGTGCCAGCAGTCAAAGGACAGGGCATTCCTCTGGAAACACCATATATTTT
TRBJ1-6 TRBV28 TRBD1 NA CASSSRQGQNSPLHF TGTGCCAGCAGTTCACGACAGGGACAAAATTCACCCCTCCACTTT
TRBJ2-5 TRBV11-3 NA NA CASSPSSEETQYF TGTGCCAGCAGCCCAAGCTCGGAAGAGACCCAGTACTTC
TRBJ1-2 TRBV13 NA NA CASSFGARKNYGYTF TGTGCCAGCAGCTTCGGTGCCAGGAAAAACTATGGCTACACCTTC
TRBJ2-1 TRBV29-1 NA NA CSVESSAAEGYNEQFF TGCAGCGTTGAATCTTCAGCCGCGGAGGGATACAATGAGCAGTTCTTC
TRBJ2-1 TRBV5-1 TRBD2 NA CASSLVAGANNEQFF TGTGCCAGCAGCTTGGTAGCGGGAGCCAACAATGAGCAGTTCTTC
TRBJ1-3 TRBV2 NA NA CASNEHFSGNTIYF TGTGCCAGCAATGAACACTTCTCTGGAAACACCATATATTTT
TRBJ1-1 TRBV6-5 NA once CASRERQLNTEAFF TGTGCCAGCAGGGAGAGACAGTTGAACACTGAAGCTTTCTTT
TRBJ1-6 TRBV5-1 NA once CASSFNTGNSPLHF TGCGCCAGCAGCTTTAACACGGGTAATTCACCCCTCCACTTT
TRBJ2-3 TRBV11-2 NA NA CASSLDRSTDTQYF TGTGCCAGCAGCTTAGACAGGAGCACAGATACGCAGTATTTT
TRBJ1-1 TRBV18 NA NA CASFSLPTGNTEAFF TGTGCCAGCTTTTCCCTTCCTACAGGGAACACTGAAGCTTTCTTT
TRBJ2-2 TRBV29-1 TRBD1 NA CSVGGSGQGRTGELFF TGCAGCGTTGGAGGATCGGGACAGGGGCGGACCGGGGAGCTGTTTTTT